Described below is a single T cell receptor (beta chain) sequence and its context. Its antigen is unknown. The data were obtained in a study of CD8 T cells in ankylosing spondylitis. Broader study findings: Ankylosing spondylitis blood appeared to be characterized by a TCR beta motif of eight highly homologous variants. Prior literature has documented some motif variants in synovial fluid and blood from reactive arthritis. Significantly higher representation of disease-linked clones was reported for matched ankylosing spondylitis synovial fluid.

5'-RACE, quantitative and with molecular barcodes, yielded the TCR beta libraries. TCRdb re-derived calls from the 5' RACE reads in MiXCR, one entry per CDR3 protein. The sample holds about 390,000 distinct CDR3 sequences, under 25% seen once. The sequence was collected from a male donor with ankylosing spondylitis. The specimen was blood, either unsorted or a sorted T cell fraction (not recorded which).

CDR3: CASSLVPGSIGTGELFF. The CDR3 bases are TGTGCCAGCAGCTTAGTTCCCGGGAGTATCGGCACCGGGGAGCTGTTTTTT. The chain recombines TRBV7-2 with TRBJ2-2; TRBD2 might be the D (6 bases). Germline loops: CDR1 SGHTA, CDR2 FQGNSA. The CDR3 has 17 amino acids. The V and J ends lost 1 base and 4 bases respectively, with 16 bases between them.